Listed here is a single T cell receptor (beta chain). This clonotype was seen ten or more times. Its antigen is still unknown. No base qualities exist here, and no much larger clone lies one base off it. These data are taken from a study of HIV-infected patients and healthy controls (dated by TCRdb to 2013 to 2014). About the investigation overall: Whether deep TCR repertoire sequencing of small blood samples from HIV patients could capture immune perturbation and reconstitution was tested in the study.

From its cysteine to its phenylalanine, the CDR3 spans 13 amino acids. Only the CDR3 part of the read is kept: 39 bases, read in frame from the first base. The junction carries 11 bases between V and J, which are trimmed by 5 bases and 4 bases respectively. Whole blood was used without fractionating the cells, so the repertoire represented all peripheral T cells without sorting. About 10 uninfected healthy donors were sampled as controls, several of whom were sampled twice around 3 months apart. A 2.5 ml sample of peripheral blood was drawn into Tempus tubes for RNA extraction. Residual genomic DNA was removed with the TURBO-DNase kit and globin mRNA was depleted with GLOBINclear. General findings and caveats noted by the study authors: Most CMV-associated CDR3s became more frequent during therapy, although their change was not significant, whereas HIV-associated CDR3s showed a significant decrease in frequency. Differing numbers of distinct sequences in patients and controls hindered comparison, and size-matching assigned excessive weight to rare events in the HIV-infected data. Alpha-beta chain pairing was not determined in the samples. HLA typing of donors was not performed in the study. Compared with controls, HIV-infected patients showed significantly different mean usage of eight alpha and eight beta V genes. Processing included only sixteen HIV-infected individuals, and this was regarded by the authors as a major limit on how widely the findings apply. Oligoclonality may be reflected in the significantly higher mean Gini indices of HIV-infected repertoires compared with controls. Slight age and sex profile differences between the study cohorts did not explain the observed diversity differences. Size-matched repertoire data did not replicate the apparent post-therapy recovery of the Gini index in HIV-infected patients. Healthy controls shared more CDR3s between individuals than HIV+ patients, by Jaccard index and by count of highly shared sequences. Compared with untreated HIV+ repertoires, healthy control repertoires had roughly threefold more distinct CDR3s and a higher Shannon diversity. The dynamics of distinct T-cell subpopulations could not be separated, and sequencing depth was restricted, because whole blood was used. Alpha-chain CDR3s from MAIT cells appeared at high frequency in healthy controls but were severely depleted in HIV+ repertoires.

About 470 ng RNA was reverse transcribed with SuperScript III using primers against the alpha and beta constant regions. Separate alpha and beta chain libraries were generated by chain-specific third strand synthesis with multiplexing indices. To avoid primer bias, the protocol used one single primer pair to amplify every rearrangement within a chain, and the protocol also attached molecular barcodes to each cDNA molecule. Purified cDNA was ligated with T4 RNA Ligase 1 onto a 5' RACE adapter bearing a random hexamer and the SP2 sequencing primer site. The authors primed second strand synthesis from the SP2 site with Phusion polymerase and used slow temperature ramps to favor optimal annealing. The 12-nucleotide barcode on each molecule comprised two random hexamer sequences, both introduced before amplification and concatenated. A brief initial PCR introduced P5 and P7 adapter elements together with a second index, and a roughly 25-cycle amplification PCR using P5s and P7 primers was subsequently performed. In total the libraries went through roughly 30 PCR cycles, after which the libraries were quantified on a Qubit, sized on a Bioanalyzer, and diluted to around 4 nM. The normalized libraries were sequenced on an Illumina MiSeq using 2 x 250 paired-end kits. Reverse transcription reactions were cleaned up on MinElute columns and eluted into around 10 ul Tris-Cl. Adapter ligations were incubated for 23 hours at 16 degrees C and subsequently purified with AMPure XP beads at a 1:1 ratio. Per the original workflow: A modified Decombinator that output V, J, insert and barcode information was used to process the demultiplexed FASTQ files. Sequences that shared a barcode but differed from the dominant sequence were treated as errors and discarded, and barcodes were clustered at Levenshtein distance 3 and counted to estimate the original cDNA molecules. For downstream analyses, the R packages ineq, vegan, igraph and RCytoscape were used, along with IMGT nomenclature and CDR3 definitions. To avoid skew from clonal expansion, each TCR was counted once, and V gene usage was computed over distinct sequences. Unique CDR3 amino acid sequences within a donor were connected in similarity networks whenever two sequences differed by a single Levenshtein edit. Published HIV-specific CDR3s (92 alpha, 700 to 900 beta) and CMV-specific CDR3s (13 alpha, about 250 beta) were assembled and queried against the repertoires. It was shown by random subsampling to size-matched repertoires that the decreased diversity of patients was not caused by their lower sequence numbers. TCRdb cleaned the public reads at Q25 with fastp, built clones with MiXCR and kept in-frame beta chains. Each CDR3 protein gets just one entry, which takes the most common genes and DNA from the rows behind it. The V and J calls here are based on TCRdb, not the publication. This sample is represented by under 25,000 distinct CDR3 sequences; 8.9% of them were singletons. The ten largest clonotypes hold less than 3.5% of the sample.

The sequencing input was blood. The chain couples TRBV12-3 or TRBV12-4 to TRBJ1-2; matching of 5 bases hints at TRBD1 as the D gene. The TCR comes from an adult in good health. This receptor has the CDR3 CASSRQGSYGYTF. DNA sequence: TGTGCCAGCAGTCGCCAGGGTAGCTATGGCTACACCTTC.